The present entry profiles one TCR beta chain with its context. The data stem from a study of cytomegalovirus exposure and HLA in healthy donors. Per germline, CDR1 MNHNS and CDR2 SASEGT. The length of the CDR3 is 15 residues. V was trimmed by 9 bases and J by 0 bases, leaving 15 bases between them. PCR used 60 Vbeta primers and 13 Jbeta primers. Data came from immunoSEQ multiplex PCR; TCRdb stores just in-frame clones and leaves some out. The repertoire holds about 110,000 clones, with around 77% as singletons. This clonotype originated in a woman aged 30 to 39 in good health and CMV-seropositive. The chain carries TRBV6-1 and TRBJ2-1; D uncertain. The sequenced sample consisted of PBMCs. CDR3 in amino acids: CASPPQIPSYNEQFF. In nucleotides, the CDR3 is TGTGCCAGTCCCCCGCAGATCCCCTCCTACAATGAGCAGTTCTTC.